This entry lists 6 T cell receptor beta chains sequenced from one sample in a study of shared clonotypes between healthy human individuals. CD8 cells regarded as naive lacked CD45RO, were positively chosen for CCR7, and omitted terminally differentiated effector memory CD45RA+ cells. Some clones are missing from TCRdb's copy, which holds only in-frame ones; the method was immunoSEQ multiplex PCR. The repertoire consists of about 2.2 million clones, with around 93% occurring once and the leading ten covering under 2%. The sequencing input was naive CD8+ T cells from PBMCs. The receptor set was obtained from a man aged 18 to 35 in good health. Some clones in this sample may be carry-over from other donors' samples.

The V gene is TRBV5-3, the J gene TRBJ2-7; D possibly corresponds to TRBD1 (5 bases). TRBV5-3 is annotated as an ORF whose role is uncertain. The CDR3 consists of 17 residues. Between the trimmed V and J ends, which lost 0 bases and 0 bases, there was a span of 16 bases. CDR3 DNA sequence: TGTGCCAGAAGCTTGGTTGGGGCGGAGCCCCACTCCTACGAGCAGTACTTC. It translates to CARSLVGAEPHSYEQYF.

The V call is TRBV6-4, the J call TRBJ2-3; no clear D gene. This CDR3 region has 16 residues. CDR1 is MRHNA, CDR2 SNTAGT, per germline. The ends were cut back, 2 bases at V and 0 bases at J, with 12 bases in the middle. In nucleotides, the CDR3 is TGTGCCAGCAGTGACAGGCCAGCCTTAAGCACAGATACGCAGTATTTT. It codes for CASSDRPALSTDTQYF.

The rearrangement joins TRBV4-1 to TRBJ2-6; D ambiguous. V was shortened by 4 bases and J by 0 bases, with 4 bases between the two germline ends. Germline CDR1 reads MGHRA; CDR2 reads YSYEKL. The CDR3 is 14 residues long. CDR3 region: CASSLRSGANVLTF. The CDR3 region has the DNA TGCGCCAGCAGCCTACGCTCTGGGGCCAACGTCCTGACTTTC.

The chain employs TRBV27 and TRBJ1-5; D not resolved. There are 16 residues in the CDR3. The ends were cut back, 2 bases at V and 1 base at J, with 12 bases in the middle. Germline CDR1 MNHEY, CDR2 SMNVEV (reference sequence). As DNA, the CDR3 is TGTGCCAGCAGTTTAGAGTCCCCGAGGAGCAATCAGCCCCAGCATTTT. This encodes CASSLESPRSNQPQHF.

A single count supports this clone. This chain links TRBV5-1 with TRBJ2-3; D is uncertain. Germline CDR1 reads SGHRS; CDR2 reads YFSETQ. The CDR3 is 12 amino acids. Trimming removed 4 bases at V and 5 bases at J, with 8 bases between. DNA for the CDR3: TGCGCCAGCAGCCAGGACGGAGATACGCAGTATTTT. Residues: CASSQDGDTQYF.

The rearrangement links TRBV27 to TRBJ2-7; D unclear. Trimming pared 8 bases from V and 1 base from J, leaving 12 bases between. The CDR3 spans 13 residues. Germline values: CDR1 MNHEY, CDR2 SMNVEV (reference sequence). The CDR3 loop reads CASGVGRSYEQYF. CDR3 nucleotide sequence: TGTGCCAGCGGGGTGGGCAGGTCCTACGAGCAGTACTTC.